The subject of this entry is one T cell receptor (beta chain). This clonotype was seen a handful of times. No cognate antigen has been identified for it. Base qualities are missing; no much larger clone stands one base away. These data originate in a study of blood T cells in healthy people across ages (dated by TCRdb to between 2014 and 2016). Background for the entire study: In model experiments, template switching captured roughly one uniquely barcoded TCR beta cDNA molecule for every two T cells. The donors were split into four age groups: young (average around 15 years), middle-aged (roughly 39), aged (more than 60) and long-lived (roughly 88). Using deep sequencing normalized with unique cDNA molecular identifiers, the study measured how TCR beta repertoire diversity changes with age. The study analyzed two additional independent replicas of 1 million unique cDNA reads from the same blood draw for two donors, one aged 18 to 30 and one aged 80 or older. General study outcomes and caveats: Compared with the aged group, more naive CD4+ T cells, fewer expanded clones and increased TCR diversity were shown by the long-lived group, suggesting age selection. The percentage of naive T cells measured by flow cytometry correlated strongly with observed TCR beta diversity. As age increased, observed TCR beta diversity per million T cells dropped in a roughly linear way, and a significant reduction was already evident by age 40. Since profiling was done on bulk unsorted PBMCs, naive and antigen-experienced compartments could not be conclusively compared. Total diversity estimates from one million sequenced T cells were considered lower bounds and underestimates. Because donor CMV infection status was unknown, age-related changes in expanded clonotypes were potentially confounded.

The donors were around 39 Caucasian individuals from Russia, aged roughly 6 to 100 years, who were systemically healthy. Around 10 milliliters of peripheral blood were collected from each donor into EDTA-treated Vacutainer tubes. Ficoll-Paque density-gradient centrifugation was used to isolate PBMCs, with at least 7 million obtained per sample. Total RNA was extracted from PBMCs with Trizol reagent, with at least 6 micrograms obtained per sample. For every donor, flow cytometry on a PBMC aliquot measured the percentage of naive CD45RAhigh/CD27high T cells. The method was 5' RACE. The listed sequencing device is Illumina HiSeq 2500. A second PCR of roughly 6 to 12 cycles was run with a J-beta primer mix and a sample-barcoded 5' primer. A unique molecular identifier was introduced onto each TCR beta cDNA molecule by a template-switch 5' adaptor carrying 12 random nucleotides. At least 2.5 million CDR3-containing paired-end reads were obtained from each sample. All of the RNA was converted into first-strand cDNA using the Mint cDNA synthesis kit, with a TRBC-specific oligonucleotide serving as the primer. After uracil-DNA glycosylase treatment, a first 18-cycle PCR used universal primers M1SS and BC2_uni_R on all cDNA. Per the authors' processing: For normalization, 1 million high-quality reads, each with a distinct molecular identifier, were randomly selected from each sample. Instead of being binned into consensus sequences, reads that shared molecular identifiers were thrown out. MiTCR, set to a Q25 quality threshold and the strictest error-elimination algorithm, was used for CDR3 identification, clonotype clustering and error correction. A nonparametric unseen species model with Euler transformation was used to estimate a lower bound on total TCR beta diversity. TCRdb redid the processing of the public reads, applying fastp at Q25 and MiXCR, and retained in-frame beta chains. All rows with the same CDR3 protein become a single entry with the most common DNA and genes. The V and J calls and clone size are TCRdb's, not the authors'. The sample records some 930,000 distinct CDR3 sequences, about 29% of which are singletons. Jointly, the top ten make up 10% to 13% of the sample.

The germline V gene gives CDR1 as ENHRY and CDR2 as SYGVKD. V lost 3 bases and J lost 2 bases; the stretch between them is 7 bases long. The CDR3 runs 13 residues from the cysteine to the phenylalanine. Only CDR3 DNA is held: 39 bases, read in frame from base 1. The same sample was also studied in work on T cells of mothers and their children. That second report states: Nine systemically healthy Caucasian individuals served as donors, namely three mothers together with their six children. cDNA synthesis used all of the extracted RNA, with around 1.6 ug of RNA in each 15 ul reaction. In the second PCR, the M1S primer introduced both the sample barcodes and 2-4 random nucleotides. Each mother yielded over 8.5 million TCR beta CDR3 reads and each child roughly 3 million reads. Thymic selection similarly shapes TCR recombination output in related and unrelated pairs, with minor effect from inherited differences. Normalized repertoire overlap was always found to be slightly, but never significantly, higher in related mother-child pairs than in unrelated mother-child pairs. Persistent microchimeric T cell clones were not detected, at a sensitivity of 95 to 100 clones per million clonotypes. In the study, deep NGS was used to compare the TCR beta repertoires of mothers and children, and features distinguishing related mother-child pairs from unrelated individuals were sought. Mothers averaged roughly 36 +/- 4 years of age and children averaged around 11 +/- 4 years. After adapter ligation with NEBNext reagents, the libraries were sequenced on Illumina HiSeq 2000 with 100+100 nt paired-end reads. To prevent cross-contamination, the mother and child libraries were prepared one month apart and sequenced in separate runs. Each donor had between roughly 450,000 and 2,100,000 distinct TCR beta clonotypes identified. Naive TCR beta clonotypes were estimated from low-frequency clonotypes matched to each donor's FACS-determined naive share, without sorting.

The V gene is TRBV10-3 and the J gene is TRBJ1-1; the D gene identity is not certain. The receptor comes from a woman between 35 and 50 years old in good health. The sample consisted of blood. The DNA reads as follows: TGTGCCATCAGTGAACAGATAAACACTGAAGCTTTCTTT. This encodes CAISEQINTEAFF.